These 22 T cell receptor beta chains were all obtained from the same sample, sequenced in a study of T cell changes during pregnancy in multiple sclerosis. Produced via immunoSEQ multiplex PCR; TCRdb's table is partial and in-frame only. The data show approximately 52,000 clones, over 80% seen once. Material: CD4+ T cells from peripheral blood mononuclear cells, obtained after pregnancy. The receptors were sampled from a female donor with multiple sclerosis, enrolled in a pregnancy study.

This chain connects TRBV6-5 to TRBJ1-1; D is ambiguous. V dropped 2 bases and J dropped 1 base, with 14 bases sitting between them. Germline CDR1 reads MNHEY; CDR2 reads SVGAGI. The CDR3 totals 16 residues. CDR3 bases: TGTGCCAGCAGTTACGGTGAATGGGGAGGGAACACTGAAGCTTTCTTT. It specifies CASSYGEWGGNTEAFF.

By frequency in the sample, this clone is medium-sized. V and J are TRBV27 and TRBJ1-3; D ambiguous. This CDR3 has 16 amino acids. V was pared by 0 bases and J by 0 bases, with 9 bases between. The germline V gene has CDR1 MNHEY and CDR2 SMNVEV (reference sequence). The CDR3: CASSLSPGFSGNTIYF. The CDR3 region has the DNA TGTGCCAGCAGTTTATCTCCGGGATTCTCTGGAAACACCATATATTTT.

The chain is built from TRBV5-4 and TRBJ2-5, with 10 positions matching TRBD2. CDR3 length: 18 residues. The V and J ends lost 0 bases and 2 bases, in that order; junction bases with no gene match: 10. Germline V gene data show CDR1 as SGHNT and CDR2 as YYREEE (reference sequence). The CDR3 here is CASSLARSGRAFQETQYF. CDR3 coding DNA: TGTGCCAGCAGCTTGGCCAGGAGCGGGAGGGCCTTTCAAGAGACCCAGTACTTC. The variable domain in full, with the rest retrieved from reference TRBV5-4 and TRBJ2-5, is ETGVTQSPTHLIKTRGQQVTLRCSSQSGHNTVSWYQQALGQGPQFIFQYYREEENGRGNFPPRFSGLQFPNYSSELNVNALELDDSALYLCASSLARSGRAFQETQYFGPGTRLLVL.

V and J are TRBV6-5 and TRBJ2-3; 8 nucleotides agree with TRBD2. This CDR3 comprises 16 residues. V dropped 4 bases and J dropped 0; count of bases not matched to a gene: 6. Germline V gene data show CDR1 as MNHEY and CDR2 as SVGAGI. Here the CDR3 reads CASSFQRETSTDTQYF. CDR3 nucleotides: TGTGCCAGCAGTTTCCAGCGGGAGACTAGCACAGATACGCAGTATTTT.

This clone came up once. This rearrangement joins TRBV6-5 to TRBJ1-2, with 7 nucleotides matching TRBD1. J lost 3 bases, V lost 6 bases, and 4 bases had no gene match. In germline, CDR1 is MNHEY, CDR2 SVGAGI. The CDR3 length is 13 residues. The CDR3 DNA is TGTGCCAGCAGCCCCGGGACAGACTATGGCTACACCTTC. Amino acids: CASSPGTDYGYTF.

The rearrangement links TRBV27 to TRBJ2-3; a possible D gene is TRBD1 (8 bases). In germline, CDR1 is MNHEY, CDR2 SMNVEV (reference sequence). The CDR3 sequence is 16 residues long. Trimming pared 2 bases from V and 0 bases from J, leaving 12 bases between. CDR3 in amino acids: CASSLNRGGSTDTQYF. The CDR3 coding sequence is TGTGCCAGCAGTTTAAACAGGGGGGGCAGCACAGATACGCAGTATTTT.

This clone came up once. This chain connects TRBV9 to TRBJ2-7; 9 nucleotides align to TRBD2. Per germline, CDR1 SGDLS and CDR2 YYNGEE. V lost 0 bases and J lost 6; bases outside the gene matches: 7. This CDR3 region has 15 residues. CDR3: CASSVGGLAGIEQYF. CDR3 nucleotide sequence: TGTGCCAGCAGCGTAGGCGGTCTAGCGGGAATCGAGCAGTACTTC. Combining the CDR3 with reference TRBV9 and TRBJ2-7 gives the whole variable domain DSGVTQTPKHLITATGQRVTLRCSPRSGDLSVYWYQQSLDQGLQFLIQYYNGEERAKGNILERFSAQQFPDLHSELNLSSLELGDSALYFCASSVGGLAGIEQYFGPGTRLTVT.

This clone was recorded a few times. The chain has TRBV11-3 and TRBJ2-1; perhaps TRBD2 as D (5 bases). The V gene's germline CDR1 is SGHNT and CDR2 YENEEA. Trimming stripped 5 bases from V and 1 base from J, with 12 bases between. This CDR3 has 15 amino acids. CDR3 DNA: TGTGCCAGCAGCCCACTAGGGCCGTCCTACAATGAGCAGTTCTTC. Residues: CASSPLGPSYNEQFF.

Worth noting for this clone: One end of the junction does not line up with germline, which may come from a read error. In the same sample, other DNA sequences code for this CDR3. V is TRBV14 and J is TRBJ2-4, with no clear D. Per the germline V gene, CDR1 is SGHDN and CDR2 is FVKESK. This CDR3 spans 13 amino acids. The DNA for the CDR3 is TGTGCCAGCAGCCCTCAGGCTCAAAACATTCAGTACTTT. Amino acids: CASSPQAQNIQYF.

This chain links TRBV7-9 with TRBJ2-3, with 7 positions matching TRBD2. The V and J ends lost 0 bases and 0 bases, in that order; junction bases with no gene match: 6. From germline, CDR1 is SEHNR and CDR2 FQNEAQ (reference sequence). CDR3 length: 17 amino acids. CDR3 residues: CASSLAEVAGSTDTQYF. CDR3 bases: TGTGCCAGCAGCTTAGCGGAGGTAGCGGGTAGCACAGATACGCAGTATTTT.

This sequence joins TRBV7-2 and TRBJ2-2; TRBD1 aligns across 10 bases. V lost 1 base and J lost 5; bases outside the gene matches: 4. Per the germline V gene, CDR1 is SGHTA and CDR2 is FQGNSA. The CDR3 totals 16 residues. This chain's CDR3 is CASSLDGTGATGELFF. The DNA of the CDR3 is TGTGCCAGCAGCTTAGATGGGACAGGGGCGACCGGGGAGCTGTTTTTT.

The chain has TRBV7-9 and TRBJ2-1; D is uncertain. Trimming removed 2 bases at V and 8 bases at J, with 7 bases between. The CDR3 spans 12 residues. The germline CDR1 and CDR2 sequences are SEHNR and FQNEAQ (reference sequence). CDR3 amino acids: CASSLLFHEQFF. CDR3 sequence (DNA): TGTGCCAGCAGCTTACTCTTCCATGAGCAGTTCTTC.

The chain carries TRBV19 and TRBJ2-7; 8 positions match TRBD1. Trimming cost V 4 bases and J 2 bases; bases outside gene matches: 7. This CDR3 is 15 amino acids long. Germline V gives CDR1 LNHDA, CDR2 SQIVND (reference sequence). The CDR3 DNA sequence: TGTGCCAGTAGTAAACCGGGACAGGTCGCCTACGAGCAGTACTTC. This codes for CASSKPGQVAYEQYF.

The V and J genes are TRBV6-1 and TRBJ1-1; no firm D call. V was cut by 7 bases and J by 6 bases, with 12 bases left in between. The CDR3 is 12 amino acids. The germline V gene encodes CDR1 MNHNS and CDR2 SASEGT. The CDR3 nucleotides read TGTGCCAGCACTCCGGGGTTGGCTGAAGCTTTCTTT. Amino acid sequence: CASTPGLAEAFF.

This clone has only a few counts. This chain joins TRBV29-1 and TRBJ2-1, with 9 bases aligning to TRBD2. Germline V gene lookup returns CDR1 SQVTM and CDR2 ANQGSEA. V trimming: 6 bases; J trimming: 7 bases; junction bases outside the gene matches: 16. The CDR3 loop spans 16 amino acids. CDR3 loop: CSVGGGVAGAGNEQFF. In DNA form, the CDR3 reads TGCAGCGTGGGGGGTGGGGTAGCGGGAGCGGGGAATGAGCAGTTCTTC.

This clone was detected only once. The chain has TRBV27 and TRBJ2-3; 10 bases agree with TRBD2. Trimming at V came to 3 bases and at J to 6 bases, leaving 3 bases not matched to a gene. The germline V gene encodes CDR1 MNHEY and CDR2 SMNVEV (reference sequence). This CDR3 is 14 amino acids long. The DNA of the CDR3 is TGTGCCAGCAGTTTGAGCGGGAGGGGGGATACGCAGTATTTT. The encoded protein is CASSLSGRGDTQYF.

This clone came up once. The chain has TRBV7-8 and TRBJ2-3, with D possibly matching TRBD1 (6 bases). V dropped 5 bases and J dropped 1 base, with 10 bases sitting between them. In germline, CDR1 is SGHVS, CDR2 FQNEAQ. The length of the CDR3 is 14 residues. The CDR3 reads CASSTRTGTDTQYF. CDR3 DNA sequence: TGTGCCAGCAGCACTCGGACAGGCACAGATACGCAGTATTTT.

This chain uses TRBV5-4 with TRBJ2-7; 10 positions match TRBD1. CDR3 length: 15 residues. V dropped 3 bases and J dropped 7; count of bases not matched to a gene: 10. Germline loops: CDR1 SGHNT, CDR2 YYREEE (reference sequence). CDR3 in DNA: TGTGCCAGCAGCTCTACTCGACAGGGGGCCCAAGAGCAGTACTTC. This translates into CASSSTRQGAQEQYF.

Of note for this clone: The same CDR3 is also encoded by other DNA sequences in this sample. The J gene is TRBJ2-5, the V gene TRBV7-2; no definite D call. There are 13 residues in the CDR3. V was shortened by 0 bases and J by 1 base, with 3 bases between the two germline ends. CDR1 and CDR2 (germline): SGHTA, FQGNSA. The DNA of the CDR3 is TGTGCCAGCAGCTTAGCCCGCCAAGAGACCCAGTACTTC. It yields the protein CASSLARQETQYF.

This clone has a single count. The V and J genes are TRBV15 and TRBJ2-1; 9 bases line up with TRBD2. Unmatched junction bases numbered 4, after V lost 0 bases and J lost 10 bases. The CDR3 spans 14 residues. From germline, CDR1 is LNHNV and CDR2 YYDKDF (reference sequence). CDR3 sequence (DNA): TGTGCCACCAGCAGAGAGCTAGCGGGAAGGGAGCAGTTCTTC. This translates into CATSRELAGREQFF.

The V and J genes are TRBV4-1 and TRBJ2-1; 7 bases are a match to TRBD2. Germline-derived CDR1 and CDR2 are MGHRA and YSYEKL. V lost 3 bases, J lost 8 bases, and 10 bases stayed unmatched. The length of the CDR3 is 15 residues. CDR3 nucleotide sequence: TGCGCCAGCAGCCAGCTATTGCGGGAGTCTTATGAGCAGTTCTTC. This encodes CASSQLLRESYEQFF.

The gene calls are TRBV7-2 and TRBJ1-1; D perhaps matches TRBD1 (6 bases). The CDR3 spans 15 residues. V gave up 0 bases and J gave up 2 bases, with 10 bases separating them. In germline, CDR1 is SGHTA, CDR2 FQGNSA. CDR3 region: CASSLAQGINTEAFF. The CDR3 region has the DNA TGTGCCAGCAGCTTAGCACAGGGCATTAACACTGAAGCTTTCTTT.